The T cell receptor (beta chain) under discussion was sequenced for a study of T-cell reconstitution after alpha-beta-depleted transplantation in children. General study points: One year post-transplant, T-cell counts and diversity were largely derived from T cells produced anew. Reports say that about two months after transplant, the alpha-beta T cells came out of several hundred graft clones that had expanded. Certain patients had high TCRbeta diversity at day 60, and it came from recipient T cells and thymic progenitors that survived.

Preparation of the TCRbeta library was carried out with unique molecular identifiers. TCRdb processed the PCR reads anew with MiXCR; each CDR3 protein has one entry. The repertoire holds about 300,000 distinct CDR3 sequences, with roughly 9.1% as singletons. This clonotype was detected many times. Its antigen is still unknown. Sequences were derived from PBMCs, sampled before TCRalphabeta/CD19-depleted stem cell transplant. The receptor comes from a boy in the first two years of life with acute myeloid leukemia, due to receive a stem cell transplant.

Written as DNA, the CDR3 is TGTGCCAGCAGTCCCCTCGAAAAACTGTTTTTT. Translating gives CASSPLEKLFF. The chain joins TRBV7-2 to TRBJ1-4; D unclear. CDR1 SGHTA and CDR2 FQGNSA come from the germline V gene. V was shortened by 6 bases and J by 8 bases, with 7 bases between the two germline ends. This CDR3 region has 11 residues.